This T cell receptor (beta chain) derives from a study of OX40 agonist ivuxolimab in advanced cancers. Overall study results and limits: Expanded peripheral T-cell antigen specificity went undetermined.

After removal of 2 bases from V and 4 bases from J, the junction contained 7 bases not matched to a gene. Germline V gene lookup returns CDR1 SQVTM and CDR2 ANQGSEA. The CDR3 has 15 amino acids. Here immunoSEQ multiplex PCR was the method, and the copy in TCRdb shows in-frame clones only, minus some. The sample contains tens of thousands of clones, 60% to 80% of which appear only once. Of note for this clone: Its matching antigen is unknown.

Sequenced here: CD4+ or CD8+ T cells sorted from blood, sampled in a trial of the OX40 agonist ivuxolimab. This chain uses TRBV29-1 with TRBJ1-4, with 7 bases matching TRBD1. This TCR was sampled from an adult with an advanced solid tumor such as melanoma, head and neck, liver or kidney cancer. Here the CDR3 DNA reads TGCAGCGTTGAAAATACAGGGGCGGATAATGAAAAACTGTTTTTT. It is translated as CSVENTGADNEKLFF. Filled out from reference TRBV29-1 and TRBJ1-4, the complete variable domain reads SAVISQKPSRDICQRGTSLTIQCQVDSQVTMMFWYRQQPGQSLTLIATANQGSEATYESGFVIDKFPISRPNLTFSTLTVSNMSPEDSSIYLCSVENTGADNEKLFFGSGTQLSVL.